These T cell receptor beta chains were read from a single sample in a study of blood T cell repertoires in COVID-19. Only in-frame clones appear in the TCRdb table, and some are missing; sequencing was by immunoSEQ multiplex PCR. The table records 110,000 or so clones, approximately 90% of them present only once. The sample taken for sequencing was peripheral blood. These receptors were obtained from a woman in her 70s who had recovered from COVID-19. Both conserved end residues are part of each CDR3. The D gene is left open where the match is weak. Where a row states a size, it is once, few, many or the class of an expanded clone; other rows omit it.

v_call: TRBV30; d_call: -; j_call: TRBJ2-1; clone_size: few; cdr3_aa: CAWRLKSASSYNEQFF; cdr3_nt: TGTGCCTGGAGGCTAAAGAGCGCGAGCTCCTACAATGAGCAGTTCTTC
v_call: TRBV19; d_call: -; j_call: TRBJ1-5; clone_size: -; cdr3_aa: CASRVAVGNQPQHF; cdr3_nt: TGTGCCAGTAGAGTGGCGGTTGGAAATCAGCCCCAGCATTTT
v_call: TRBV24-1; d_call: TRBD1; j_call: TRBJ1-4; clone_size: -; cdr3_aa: CATSNRGTNEKLFF; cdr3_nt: TGTGCCACCAGTAACAGGGGAACTAATGAAAAACTGTTTTTT
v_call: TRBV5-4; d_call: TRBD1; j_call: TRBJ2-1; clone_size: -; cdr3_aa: CASSLTGGRDNEQFF; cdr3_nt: TGTGCCAGCAGCTTGACAGGGGGCAGAGACAATGAGCAGTTCTTC
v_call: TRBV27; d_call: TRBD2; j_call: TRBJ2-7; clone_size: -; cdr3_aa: CASSFRPSPREVDEQYF; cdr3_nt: TGTGCCAGCAGTTTTCGACCATCCCCCCGGGAGGTGGACGAGCAGTACTTC
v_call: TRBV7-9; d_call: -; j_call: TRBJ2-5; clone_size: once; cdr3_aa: CASSFPEVIGDPPGTQYF; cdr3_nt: TGTGCCAGCAGCTTCCCGGAGGTCATTGGAGATCCCCCAGGGACCCAGTACTTC
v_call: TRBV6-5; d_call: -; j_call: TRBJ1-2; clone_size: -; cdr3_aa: CASSLTGPPRFGYTF; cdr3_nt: TGTGCCAGCAGTTTAACAGGCCCCCCCAGGTTTGGCTACACCTTC
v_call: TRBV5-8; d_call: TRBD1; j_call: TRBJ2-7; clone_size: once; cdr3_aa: CASSLGGGQWAREQYF; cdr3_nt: TGTGCCAGCAGCTTAGGTGGGGGACAGTGGGCGCGTGAGCAGTACTTC
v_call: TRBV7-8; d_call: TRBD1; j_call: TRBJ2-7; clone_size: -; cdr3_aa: CASSLARRTGGTQYF; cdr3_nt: TGTGCCAGCAGCTTAGCCCGTCGGACAGGGGGGACGCAGTACTTC
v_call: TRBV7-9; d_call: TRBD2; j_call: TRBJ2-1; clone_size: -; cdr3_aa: CASSLWRLAGVNEQFF; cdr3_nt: TGTGCCAGCAGCTTATGGAGACTAGCGGGAGTTAATGAGCAGTTCTTC
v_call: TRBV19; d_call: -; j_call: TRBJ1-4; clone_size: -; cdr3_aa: CASRLKRDEKLFF; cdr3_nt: TGTGCCAGTAGATTGAAACGGGATGAAAAACTGTTTTTT
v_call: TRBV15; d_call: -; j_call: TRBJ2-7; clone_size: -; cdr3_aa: CATSRWGGVSYEQYF; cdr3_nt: TGTGCCACCAGCAGATGGGGGGGCGTATCCTACGAGCAGTACTTC
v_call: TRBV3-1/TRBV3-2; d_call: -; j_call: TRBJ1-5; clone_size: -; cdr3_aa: CASSPQGTNQPQHF; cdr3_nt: TGTGCCAGCAGCCCCCAGGGGACAAATCAGCCCCAGCATTTT
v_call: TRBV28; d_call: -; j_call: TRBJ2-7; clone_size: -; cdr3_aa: CASSSNQGIEQYF; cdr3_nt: TGTGCCAGCAGTTCCAATCAGGGGATTGAGCAGTACTTC
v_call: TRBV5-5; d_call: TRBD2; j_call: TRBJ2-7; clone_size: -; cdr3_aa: CASSLTSDPAYEQYF; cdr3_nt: TGTGCCAGCAGCTTGACTAGCGACCCAGCCTACGAGCAGTACTTC
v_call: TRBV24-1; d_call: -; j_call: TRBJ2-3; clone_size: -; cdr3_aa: CATSGQVLTDTQYF; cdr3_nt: TGTGCCACCAGTGGGCAGGTACTCACAGATACGCAGTATTTT
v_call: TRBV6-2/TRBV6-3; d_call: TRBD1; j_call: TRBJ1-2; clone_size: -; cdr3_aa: CASSYWDRNGYTF; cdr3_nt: TGTGCCAGCAGTTACTGGGACAGAAATGGCTACACCTTC
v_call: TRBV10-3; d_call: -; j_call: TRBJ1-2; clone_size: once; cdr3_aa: CAISESQVAGGYTF; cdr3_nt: TGTGCCATCAGTGAGTCTCAGGTGGCAGGTGGCTACACCTTC
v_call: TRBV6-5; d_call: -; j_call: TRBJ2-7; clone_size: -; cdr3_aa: CASSYETGSNEQYF; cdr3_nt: TGTGCCAGCAGTTACGAGACAGGCTCCAACGAGCAGTACTTC
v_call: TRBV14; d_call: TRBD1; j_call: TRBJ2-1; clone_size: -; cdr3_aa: CASSQWTGETYNEQFF; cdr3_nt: TGTGCCAGCAGCCAGTGGACAGGGGAAACCTACAATGAGCAGTTCTTC
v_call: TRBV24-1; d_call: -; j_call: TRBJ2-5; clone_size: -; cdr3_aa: CATSDPRGVETQYF; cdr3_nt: TGTGCCACCAGTGACCCCAGGGGGGTAGAGACCCAGTACTTC
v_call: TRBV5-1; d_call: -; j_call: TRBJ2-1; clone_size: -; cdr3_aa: CASSSLATYNEQFF; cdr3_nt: TGCGCCAGCAGCTCCCTAGCGACCTACAATGAGCAGTTCTTC
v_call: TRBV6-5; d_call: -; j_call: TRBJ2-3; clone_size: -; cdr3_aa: CASSFRGTYGADTQYF; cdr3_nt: TGTGCCAGCAGTTTCCGGGGTACTTACGGCGCAGATACGCAGTATTTT
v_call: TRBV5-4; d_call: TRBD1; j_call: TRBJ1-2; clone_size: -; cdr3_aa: CASSLGQGLGYTF; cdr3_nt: TGTGCCAGCAGCTTGGGACAGGGACTTGGCTACACCTTC
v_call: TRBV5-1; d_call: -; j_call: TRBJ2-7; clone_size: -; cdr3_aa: CASSLGLADSYEQYF; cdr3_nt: TGCGCCAGCAGCTTGGGTTTAGCGGACTCCTACGAGCAGTACTTC
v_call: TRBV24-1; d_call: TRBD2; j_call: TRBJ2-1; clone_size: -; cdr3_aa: CATSASTTSPYNEQFF; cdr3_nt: TGTGCCACCAGTGCCTCTACGACTAGCCCCTACAATGAGCAGTTCTTC
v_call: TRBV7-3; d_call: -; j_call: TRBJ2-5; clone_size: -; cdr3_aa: CASSPNGGSWQETQYF; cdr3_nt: TGTGCCAGCAGCCCCAATGGGGGGAGTTGGCAAGAGACCCAGTACTTC
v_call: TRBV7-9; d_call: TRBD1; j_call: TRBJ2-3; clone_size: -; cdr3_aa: CASSLGLQGADTQYF; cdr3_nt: TGTGCCAGCAGCTTAGGTCTTCAGGGGGCAGATACGCAGTATTTT
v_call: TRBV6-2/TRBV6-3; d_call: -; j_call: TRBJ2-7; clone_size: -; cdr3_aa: CASSYRTGVYEQYF; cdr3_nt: TGTGCCAGCAGTTATCGTACAGGTGTCTACGAGCAGTACTTC
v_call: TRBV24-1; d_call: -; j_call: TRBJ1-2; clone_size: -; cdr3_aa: CATSEARFSYGYTF; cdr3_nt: TGTGCCACCAGTGAGGCCAGGTTCAGCTATGGCTACACCTTC
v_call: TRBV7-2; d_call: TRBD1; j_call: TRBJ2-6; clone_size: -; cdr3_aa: CGQGYSGANVLTF; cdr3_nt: TGTGGACAGGGGTACTCTGGGGCCAACGTCCTGACTTTC
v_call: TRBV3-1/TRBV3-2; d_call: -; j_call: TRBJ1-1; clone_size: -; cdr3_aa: CAASPGNTEAFF; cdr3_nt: TGTGCCGCATCCCCAGGTAACACTGAAGCTTTCTTT
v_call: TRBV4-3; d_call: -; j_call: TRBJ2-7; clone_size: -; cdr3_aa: CASSQDLPTSSYEQYF; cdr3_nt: TGCGCCAGCAGCCAAGATTTACCTACTAGCTCCTACGAGCAGTACTTC
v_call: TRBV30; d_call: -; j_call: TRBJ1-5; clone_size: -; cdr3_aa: CAWSGGNTQPQHF; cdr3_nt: TGTGCCTGGAGTGGAGGGAATACTCAGCCCCAGCATTTT
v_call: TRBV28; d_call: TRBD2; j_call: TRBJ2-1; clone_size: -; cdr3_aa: CASSLIAASGGPVYNEQFF; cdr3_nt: TGTGCCAGCAGTTTAATCGCGGCTAGCGGGGGGCCGGTATACAATGAGCAGTTCTTC
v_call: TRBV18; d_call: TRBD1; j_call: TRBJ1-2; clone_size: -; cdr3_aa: CASSPRRGQDYGYTF; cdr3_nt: TGTGCCAGCTCACCGCGGAGGGGGCAAGACTATGGCTACACCTTC
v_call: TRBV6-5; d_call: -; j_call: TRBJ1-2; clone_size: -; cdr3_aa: CASSLNRRGHYGYTF; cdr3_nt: TGTGCCAGCAGTCTAAACCGCAGGGGACACTATGGCTACACCTTC
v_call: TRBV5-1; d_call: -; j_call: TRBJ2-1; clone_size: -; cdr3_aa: CASSLYVGDYNEQFF; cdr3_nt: TGCGCCAGCAGCTTGTATGTAGGGGATTATAATGAGCAGTTCTTC
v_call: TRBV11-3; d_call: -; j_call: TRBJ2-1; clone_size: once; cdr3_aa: CASSLGGVSYNEQFF; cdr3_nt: TGTGCCAGCAGCTTAGGAGGAGTATCCTACAATGAGCAGTTCTTC
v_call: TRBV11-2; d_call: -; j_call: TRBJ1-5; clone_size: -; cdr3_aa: CASSTQQGQPQHF; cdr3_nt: TGTGCCAGCAGCACCCAGCAGGGTCAGCCCCAGCATTTT
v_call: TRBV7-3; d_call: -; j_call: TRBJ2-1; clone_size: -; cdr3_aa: CASSLFSDNEQFF; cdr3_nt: TGTGCCAGCAGCTTATTCTCCGACAATGAGCAGTTCTTC
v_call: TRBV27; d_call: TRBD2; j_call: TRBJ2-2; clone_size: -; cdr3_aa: CASSSRDGRQGELFF; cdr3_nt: TGTGCCAGCAGTTCCCGGGACGGGAGGCAGGGGGAGCTGTTTTTT